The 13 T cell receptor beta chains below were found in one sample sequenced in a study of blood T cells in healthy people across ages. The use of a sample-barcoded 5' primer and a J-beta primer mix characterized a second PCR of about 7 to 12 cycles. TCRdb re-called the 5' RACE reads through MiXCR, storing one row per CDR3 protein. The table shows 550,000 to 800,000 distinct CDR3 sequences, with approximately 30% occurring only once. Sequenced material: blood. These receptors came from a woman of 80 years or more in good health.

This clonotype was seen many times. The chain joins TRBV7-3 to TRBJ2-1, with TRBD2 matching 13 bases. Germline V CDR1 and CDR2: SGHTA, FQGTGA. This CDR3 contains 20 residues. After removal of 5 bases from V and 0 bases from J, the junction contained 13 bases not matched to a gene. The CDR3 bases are TGTGCCAGCAGCCCTACCCCGAGGACTAGCGGGGGTTTCTCCTACAATGAGCAGTTCTTC. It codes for CASSPTPRTSGGFSYNEQFF.

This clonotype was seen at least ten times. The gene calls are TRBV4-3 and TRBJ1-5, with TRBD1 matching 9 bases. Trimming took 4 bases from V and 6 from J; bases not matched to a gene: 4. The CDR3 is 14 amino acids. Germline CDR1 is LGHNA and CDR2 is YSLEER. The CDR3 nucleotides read TGCGCCAGCAGCCCGACAGGGGGGTTTCAGCCCCAGCATTTT. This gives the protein CASSPTGGFQPQHF.

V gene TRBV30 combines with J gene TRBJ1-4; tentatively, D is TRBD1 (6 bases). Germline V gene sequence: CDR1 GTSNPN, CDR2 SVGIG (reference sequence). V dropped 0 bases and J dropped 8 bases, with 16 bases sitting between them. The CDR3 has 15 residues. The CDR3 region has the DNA TGTGCCTGGAGTGTAAGGGGCAGGGGAGACGAAAAACTGTTTTTT. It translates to CAWSVRGRGDEKLFF.

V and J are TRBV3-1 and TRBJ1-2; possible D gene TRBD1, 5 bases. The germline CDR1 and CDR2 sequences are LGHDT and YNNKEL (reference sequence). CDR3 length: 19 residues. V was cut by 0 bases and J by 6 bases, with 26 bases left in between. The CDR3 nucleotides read TGTGCCAGCAGCCAAGAAATGACAGACTTCTCGACGGGGACGGATGGCTACACCTTC. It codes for CASSQEMTDFSTGTDGYTF.

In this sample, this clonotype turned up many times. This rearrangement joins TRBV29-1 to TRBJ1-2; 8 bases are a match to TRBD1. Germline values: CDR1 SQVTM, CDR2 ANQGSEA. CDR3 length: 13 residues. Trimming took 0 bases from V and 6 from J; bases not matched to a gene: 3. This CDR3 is CSVEELTGDGYTF. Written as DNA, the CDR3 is TGCAGCGTTGAAGAGCTGACAGGGGATGGCTACACCTTC.

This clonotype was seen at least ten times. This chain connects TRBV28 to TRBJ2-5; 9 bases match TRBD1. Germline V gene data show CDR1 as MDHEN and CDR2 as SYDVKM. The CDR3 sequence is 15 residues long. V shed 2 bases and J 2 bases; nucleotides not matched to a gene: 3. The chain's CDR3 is CASSLTGGGQETQYF. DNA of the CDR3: TGTGCCAGCAGTTTAACAGGGGGCGGTCAAGAGACCCAGTACTTC.

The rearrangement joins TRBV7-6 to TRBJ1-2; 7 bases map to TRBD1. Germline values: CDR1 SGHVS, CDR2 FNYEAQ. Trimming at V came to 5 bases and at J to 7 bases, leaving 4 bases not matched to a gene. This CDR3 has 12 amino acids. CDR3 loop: CASSPDRIGYTF. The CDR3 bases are TGTGCCAGCAGCCCGGACAGGATTGGCTACACCTTC.

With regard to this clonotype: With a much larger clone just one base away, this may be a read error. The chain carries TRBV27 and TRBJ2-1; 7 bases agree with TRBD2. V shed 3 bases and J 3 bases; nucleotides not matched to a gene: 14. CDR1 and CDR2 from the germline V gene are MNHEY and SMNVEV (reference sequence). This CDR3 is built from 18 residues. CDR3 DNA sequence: TGTGCCAGCAGTTTTGTACGCCCAGCGGGGATCATCTACAATGAGCAGTTCTTC. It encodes CASSFVRPAGIIYNEQFF.

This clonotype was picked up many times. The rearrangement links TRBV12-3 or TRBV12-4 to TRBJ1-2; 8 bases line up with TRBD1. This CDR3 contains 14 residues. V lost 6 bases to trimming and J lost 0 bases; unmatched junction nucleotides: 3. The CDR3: CASRPTGANYGYTF. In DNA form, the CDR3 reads TGTGCCAGCAGGCCGACAGGGGCTAACTATGGCTACACCTTC.

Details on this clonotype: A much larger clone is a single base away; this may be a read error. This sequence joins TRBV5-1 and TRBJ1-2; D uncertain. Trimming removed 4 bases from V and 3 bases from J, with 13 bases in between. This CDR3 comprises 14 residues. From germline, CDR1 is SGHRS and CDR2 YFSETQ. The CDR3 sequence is CASSPGQSHYGYTF. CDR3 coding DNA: TGCGCCAGCAGCCCTGGGCAGAGCCACTATGGCTACACCTTC.

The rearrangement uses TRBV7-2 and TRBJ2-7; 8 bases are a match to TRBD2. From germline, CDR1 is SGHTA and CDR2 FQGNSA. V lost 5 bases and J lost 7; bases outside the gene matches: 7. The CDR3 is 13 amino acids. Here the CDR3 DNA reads TGTGCCAGCAGCACCCGGGGGGGACGTGAGCAGTACTTC. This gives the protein CASSTRGGREQYF.

CDR3 in DNA: TGCAGTGCTACGGGAACAGGGTGGCCCCAGCATTTT. Amino acid sequence: CSATGTGWPQHF. This chain uses TRBV20-1 with TRBJ1-5; D possibly corresponds to TRBD1 (6 bases). The CDR3 sequence is 12 residues long. CDR1 is DFQATT, CDR2 SNEGSKA, per germline (reference sequence). V gave up 4 bases and J gave up 9 bases, with 13 bases separating them.

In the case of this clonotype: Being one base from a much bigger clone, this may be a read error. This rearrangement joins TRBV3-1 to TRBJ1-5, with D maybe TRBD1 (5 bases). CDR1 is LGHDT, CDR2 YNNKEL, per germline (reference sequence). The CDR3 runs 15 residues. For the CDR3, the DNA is TGTGCCAGCGGCCAGGGCAGGAGCACTAATCAGCCCCAGCATTTT. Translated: CASGQGRSTNQPQHF. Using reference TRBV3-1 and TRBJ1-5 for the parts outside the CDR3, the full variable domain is DTAVSQTPKYLVTQMGNDKSIKCEQNLGHDTMYWYKQDSKKFLKIMFSYNNKELIINETVPNRFSPKSPDKAHLNLHINSLELGDSAVYFCASGQGRSTNQPQHFGDGTRLSIL.